Following are 30 T cell receptor beta chains from one sample sequenced in a study of T cells in localized non-small cell lung cancer. The assay was immunoSEQ multiplex PCR, and TCRdb's table has in-frame clones only and misses some. The sample shows about 2,500 clones, 35% to 45% of them seen only once. The sequenced sample was lung tumor tissue, obtained before any cancer treatment. The receptors here all came from a male donor older than 55 with stage I squamous cell lung carcinoma.

The J gene is TRBJ1-5, the V gene TRBV30; D ambiguous. The germline gives CDR1 GTSNPN, CDR2 SVGIG (reference sequence). The V end was cut by 0 bases, the J end by 16 bases, with 16 bases between. The CDR3 extends over 12 amino acids. CDR3 DNA sequence: TGTGCCTGGAGTGTACCTGGGTCTTTTCATCATTTT. This gives the protein CAWSVPGSFHHF.

The chain carries TRBV9 and TRBJ1-2, with a weak D call TRBD1 (5 bases). V gave up 6 bases and J gave up 8 bases, with 17 bases separating them. CDR1 and CDR2 (germline): SGDLS, YYNGEE. This CDR3 has 13 amino acids. CDR3 loop: CASIPTGGGGYTF. CDR3 bases: TGTGCCAGCATCCCCACAGGCGGGGGGGGCTACACCTTC.

This clone was seen a handful of times. The chain is built from TRBV11-3 and TRBJ1-1; 7 bases fit TRBD1. Per the germline V gene, CDR1 is SGHNT and CDR2 is YENEEA. Trimming cost V 2 bases and J 3 bases; bases outside gene matches: 9. The CDR3 is 16 amino acids. CDR3 nucleotides: TGTGCCAGCAGCTTAAGCGCAGGGGGATGGTACACTGAAGCTTTCTTT. Amino acids: CASSLSAGGWYTEAFF.

By frequency in the sample, this clone is large. The gene calls are TRBV9 and TRBJ1-6; D is possibly TRBD1 (5 bases). V lost 6 bases and J lost 6, with 10 bases in between. The CDR3 length is 13 residues. CDR1 and CDR2 (germline): SGDLS, YYNGEE. CDR3 nucleotides: TGTGCCAGCACCTTCGGGGGTAATTCACCCCTCCACTTT. Amino acid sequence: CASTFGGNSPLHF.

The V and J genes are TRBV9 and TRBJ2-5; 7 bases line up with TRBD1. The germline gives CDR1 SGDLS, CDR2 YYNGEE. V was pared by 0 bases and J by 3 bases, with 2 bases of the junction left unmatched. The CDR3 length is 14 residues. The DNA of the CDR3 is TGTGCCAGCAGCGTAGCAGGGGGTGAAGAGACCCAGTACTTC. As protein: CASSVAGGEETQYF.

The V gene is TRBV6-8, the J gene TRBJ1-1; 7 bases agree with TRBD1. Germline lookup yields CDR1 MNHGY and CDR2 SAAAGT. The CDR3 is 15 amino acids. V was clipped by 0 bases and J by 5 bases; unmatched bases: 6. The CDR3 region has the DNA TGTGCCAGCAGTTACTCGACAGGGTCATGGACTGAAGCTTTCTTT. This codes for CASSYSTGSWTEAFF.

Only a few counts were recorded for this clone. This chain connects TRBV29-1 to TRBJ1-2; possibly TRBD1 for D (6 bases). In germline, CDR1 is SQVTM, CDR2 ANQGSEA. This CDR3 has 12 residues. Trimming pared 3 bases from V and 7 bases from J, leaving 12 bases between. CDR3 nucleotide sequence: TGCAGCGTTGATGCAGGGGAGCGTGGCTACACCTTC. Its translation: CSVDAGERGYTF.

Sample share makes this clone medium-sized. The DNA of the CDR3 is TGTGCCAGCAGCTTAAGTATAGGGCTTGATAATTCACCCCTCCACTTT. Protein: CASSLSIGLDNSPLHF. The chain carries TRBV11-3 and TRBJ1-6; no definite D call. Trimming cost V 2 bases and J 5 bases, with 13 bases left between them. CDR1 is SGHNT, CDR2 YENEEA, per germline. This CDR3 has 16 residues.

For this clone: The junction and the germline gene differ at one end; a read error may be behind it. The V and J genes are TRBV14 and TRBJ1-1, with unresolved D. The CDR3 is made up of 11 amino acids. Germline CDR1 and CDR2: SGHDN and FVKESK. The chain's CDR3 is CASSRNAEAFF. CDR3 DNA sequence: TGTGCCAGCAGCAGGAACGCTGAAGCTTTCTTT.

There are a few counts of this clone. The genes are TRBV9 and TRBJ2-7; 9 bases match TRBD1. V lost 4 bases, J lost 3 bases, and 5 bases stayed unmatched. There are 14 residues in the CDR3. Germline V CDR1 and CDR2: SGDLS, YYNGEE. CDR3 bases: TGTGCCAGCAGCCCCGGGACAGGGTACTACGAGCAGTACTTC. As protein: CASSPGTGYYEQYF.

In its sample, this clone was seen a few times. The J gene is TRBJ1-6, the V gene TRBV19; no firm D call. The CDR3 runs 16 residues. Germline CDR1 is LNHDA and CDR2 is SQIVND (reference sequence). Between the trimmed V and J ends, which lost 6 bases and 2 bases, there was a span of 14 bases. DNA of the CDR3: TGTGCCAGTAGGGAGGAGGGAAGGGCCTATAATTCACCCCTCCACTTT. Its protein product is CASREEGRAYNSPLHF.

The rearrangement links TRBV5-1 to TRBJ2-7; D may correspond to TRBD1 or TRBD2 (5 bases each). V was clipped by 0 bases and J by 0 bases, with 13 bases between them. Germline V lookup: CDR1 SGHRS, CDR2 YFSETQ. The CDR3 has 16 amino acids. The CDR3 here is CASSLVGDPLSYEQYF. As DNA, the CDR3 is TGCGCCAGCAGCTTGGTGGGGGACCCCCTCTCCTACGAGCAGTACTTC.

The V and J genes are TRBV19 and TRBJ1-5; D gene unclear. The germline gives CDR1 LNHDA, CDR2 SQIVND (reference sequence). This CDR3 is 14 amino acids long. Trimming cost V 6 bases and J 1 base, with 10 bases left between them. DNA for the CDR3: TGTGCCAGTAGCCCCTGGTTAAGCAATCAGCCCCAGCATTTT. It specifies CASSPWLSNQPQHF.

The genes are TRBV25-1 and TRBJ2-1; possibly TRBD1 for D (5 bases). Germline loops: CDR1 MGHDK, CDR2 SYGVNS. V shed 3 bases and J shed 8 bases, with 11 bases lying between them. The CDR3 length is 13 residues. The CDR3 spells CASSDMGRDEQFF. Written as DNA, the CDR3 is TGTGCCAGCAGTGATATGGGGCGCGATGAGCAGTTCTTC.

By sample share, this clone is large. This chain joins TRBV11-3 and TRBJ2-3; D is undetermined. Germline V gives CDR1 SGHNT, CDR2 YENEEA. V lost 2 bases and J 0 bases, leaving 6 bases between the germline ends. The CDR3 spans 14 residues. CDR3 protein: CASSLMTSTDTQYF. CDR3 bases: TGTGCCAGCAGCTTAATGACTAGCACAGATACGCAGTATTTT.

This chain connects TRBV30 to TRBJ2-2; TRBD1 agrees at 7 bases. After removal of 3 bases from V and 4 bases from J, the junction contained 5 bases not matched to a gene. This CDR3 is 14 amino acids long. CDR1 and CDR2 from the germline V gene are GTSNPN and SVGIG (reference sequence). The CDR3 DNA reads TGTGCCTGGAGGGGGACAGTGATCACCGGGGAGCTGTTTTTT. Amino acids: CAWRGTVITGELFF.

This clone was observed a handful of times. This chain connects TRBV7-6 to TRBJ2-3; 9 bases are a match to TRBD2. Germline-derived CDR1 and CDR2 are SGHVS and FNYEAQ. V dropped 3 bases and J dropped 2; count of bases not matched to a gene: 6. There are 16 residues in the CDR3. CDR3 in amino acids: CASSFGSGGPTDTQYF. CDR3 bases: TGTGCCAGCAGCTTTGGTAGCGGGGGACCCACAGATACGCAGTATTTT.

This clone came up a few times. This sequence joins TRBV11-3 and TRBJ1-2, with 7 bases lining up with TRBD1. After removal of 4 bases from V and 2 bases from J, the junction contained 7 bases not matched to a gene. This CDR3 comprises 15 residues. Germline values: CDR1 SGHNT, CDR2 YENEEA. CDR3 protein: CASSYRTDRNYGYTF. The DNA of the CDR3 is TGTGCCAGCAGCTACAGGACGGACAGGAACTATGGCTACACCTTC.

The rearrangement uses TRBV18 and TRBJ2-7; tentatively, D is TRBD2 (5 bases). V lost 5 bases, J lost 0 bases, and 11 bases lay in between. The CDR3 runs to 14 residues. CDR1 is KGHSH and CDR2 is LQKENI in the germline V gene. CDR3 region: CASSSQGGSYEQYF. The CDR3 DNA sequence: TGTGCCAGCTCATCGCAAGGAGGCTCCTACGAGCAGTACTTC.

By sample fraction, this clone is medium-sized (0.01 to 0.1%). The rearrangement uses TRBV9 and TRBJ1-2, with a tentative D call TRBD1 (5 bases). The length of the CDR3 is 15 residues. Germline values: CDR1 SGDLS, CDR2 YYNGEE. Trimming took off 0 bases at V and 0 bases at J, with 9 bases between the two ends. CDR3 sequence: CASSVEGEANYGYTF. CDR3 in DNA: TGTGCCAGCAGCGTAGAAGGGGAAGCTAACTATGGCTACACCTTC.

The rearrangement links TRBV19 to TRBJ1-1; D is possibly TRBD1 (5 bases). The V end lost 3 bases, the J end lost 4 bases, and 12 bases lay between the germline ends. This CDR3 spans 14 amino acids. Germline V gives CDR1 LNHDA, CDR2 SQIVND (reference sequence). The CDR3 loop reads CASSMGDRGTEAFF. The CDR3 nucleotides are TGTGCCAGTAGTATGGGAGATAGGGGCACTGAAGCTTTCTTT.

The rearrangement uses TRBV11-3 and TRBJ2-7; the match to TRBD2 covers 7 bases. V lost 5 bases, J lost 0 bases, and 4 bases stayed unmatched. The CDR3 is 14 residues long. The V gene's germline CDR1 is SGHNT and CDR2 YENEEA. The CDR3 DNA sequence: TGTGCCAGCAGCGTGGGGGGGAGCTCCTACGAGCAGTACTTC. This codes for CASSVGGSSYEQYF.

The rearrangement joins TRBV18 to TRBJ1-2, with D hard to call. The CDR3 length is 13 residues. CDR1 is KGHSH and CDR2 is LQKENI in the germline V gene. V was cut by 1 base and J by 8 bases, with 11 bases left in between. The chain's CDR3 is CASSPRYEEGYTF. CDR3 in DNA: TGTGCCAGCTCACCACGTTACGAGGAAGGCTACACCTTC.

The chain recombines TRBV11-3 with TRBJ1-3; possibly TRBD1 for D (6 bases). In germline, CDR1 is SGHNT, CDR2 YENEEA. Trimming left V 5 bases short and J 4 bases short, with 18 bases between. CDR3 length: 16 residues. The CDR3 sequence: CASSRDTLRLGNTIYF. The CDR3 DNA reads as TGTGCCAGCAGCCGGGACACCCTGCGTCTGGGAAACACCATATATTTT.

In this sample, this clone is medium-sized. J is TRBJ1-1 and V is TRBV6-8, with a possible D match to TRBD1 (6 bases). This CDR3 region has 12 residues. V lost 5 bases and J lost 9, with 13 bases in between. CDR1 and CDR2 from the germline V gene are MNHGY and SAAAGT. The CDR3 bases are TGTGCCAGCAGTCCTATCAGGGGAAAAGCTTTCTTT. Residues: CASSPIRGKAFF.

The J gene is TRBJ1-6, the V gene TRBV9; TRBD1 matches at 11 bases. The V and J ends lost 7 bases and 8 bases, in that order; junction bases with no gene match: 8. The CDR3 runs 15 residues. Germline V gene sequence: CDR1 SGDLS, CDR2 YYNGEE. CDR3 coding DNA: TGTGCCAGCTACGGTTGGACAGGGGGCGATTCACCCCTCCACTTT. Protein: CASYGWTGGDSPLHF.

The V and J genes are TRBV18 and TRBJ2-5; D is possibly TRBD1 (5 bases). V shed 2 bases and J shed 2 bases, with 12 bases lying between them. This CDR3 spans 15 amino acids. Germline-derived CDR1 and CDR2 are KGHSH and LQKENI. The CDR3 sequence is CASSPNKGPQETQYF. CDR3 in DNA: TGTGCCAGCTCACCAAATAAGGGGCCTCAAGAGACCCAGTACTTC. Complete variable domain (other parts from reference TRBV18 and TRBJ2-5): NAGVMQNPRHLVRRRGQEARLRCSPMKGHSHVYWYRQLPEEGLKFMVYLQKENIIDESGMPKERFSAEFPKEGPSILRIQQVVRGDSAAYFCASSPNKGPQETQYFGPGTRLLVL.

About this clone: Mismatch with germline at one junction end may stem from a read error. The chain uses TRBV6-8 and TRBJ1-1, with TRBD1 matching 8 bases. CDR1 and CDR2 from the germline V gene are MNHGY and SAAAGT. This CDR3 comprises 15 residues. CDR3 bases: TGTGCCATCAGTGACTCAAGGACAGGGCCCACTGAAGCTTTCTTT. The encoded protein is CAISDSRTGPTEAFF.

This chain links TRBV6-8 with TRBJ2-7, with 11 bases identical to TRBD1. V gave up 8 bases and J gave up 4 bases; unmatched junction bases: 10. Germline lookup yields CDR1 MNHGY and CDR2 SAAAGT. The CDR3 loop spans 15 amino acids. The CDR3 sequence is CASDYAGTGGYEQYF. CDR3 sequence (DNA): TGTGCCAGCGATTACGCCGGGACAGGGGGTTACGAGCAGTACTTC.

The chain joins TRBV9 to TRBJ1-1, with D perhaps matching TRBD1 (5 bases). Trimming took 4 bases from V and 2 from J, leaving 12 bases between them. CDR1 and CDR2 from the germline V gene are SGDLS and YYNGEE. The CDR3 has 14 residues. CDR3 nucleotides: TGTGCCAGCAGCCCACAGGACTACAACACTGAAGCTTTCTTT. Translated, it gives CASSPQDYNTEAFF.